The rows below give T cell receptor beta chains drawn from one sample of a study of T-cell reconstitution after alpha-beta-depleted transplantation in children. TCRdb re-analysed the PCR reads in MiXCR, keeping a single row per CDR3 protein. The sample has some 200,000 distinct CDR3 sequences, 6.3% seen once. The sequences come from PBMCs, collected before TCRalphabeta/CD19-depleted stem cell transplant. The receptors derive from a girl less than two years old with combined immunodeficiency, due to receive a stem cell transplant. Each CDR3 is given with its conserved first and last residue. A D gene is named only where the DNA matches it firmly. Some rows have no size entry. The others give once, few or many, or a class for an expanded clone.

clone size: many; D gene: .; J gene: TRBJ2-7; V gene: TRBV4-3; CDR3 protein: CASSQANSYEQYF; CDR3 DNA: TGCGCCAGCAGCCAAGCTAACTCCTACGAGCAGTACTTC
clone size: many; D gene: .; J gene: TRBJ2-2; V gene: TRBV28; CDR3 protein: CASSSQGRGELFF; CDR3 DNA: TGTGCCAGCAGTTCACAGGGTCGGGGGGAGCTGTTTTTT
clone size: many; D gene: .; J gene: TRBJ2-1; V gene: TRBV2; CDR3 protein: CANLGSHTNEQFF; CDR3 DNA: TGTGCCAACCTCGGGTCCCACACAAATGAGCAGTTCTTC
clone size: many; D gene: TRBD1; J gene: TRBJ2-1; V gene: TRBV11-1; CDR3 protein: CASSLKRDRVFIESYNEQFF; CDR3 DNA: TGTGCCAGCAGCTTAAAGCGGGACAGGGTCTTTATAGAATCTTACAATGAGCAGTTCTTC
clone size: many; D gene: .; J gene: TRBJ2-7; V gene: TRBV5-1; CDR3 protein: CASSFDLGQTYEQYF; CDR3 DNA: TGCGCCAGCAGCTTCGACCTCGGACAGACCTACGAGCAGTACTTC
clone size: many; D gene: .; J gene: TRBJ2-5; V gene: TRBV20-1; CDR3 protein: CSAPELRETQYF; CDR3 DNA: TGCAGTGCCCCCGAGCTGCGTGAGACCCAGTACTTC
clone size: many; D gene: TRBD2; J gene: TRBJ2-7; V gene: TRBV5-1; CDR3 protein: CASSEGLARYEQYF; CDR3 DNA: TGCGCCAGCAGCGAGGGACTAGCAAGGTACGAGCAGTACTTC
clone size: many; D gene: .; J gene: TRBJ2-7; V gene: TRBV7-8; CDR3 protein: CASSFVAGGFPSYEQYF; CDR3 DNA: TGTGCCAGCAGCTTCGTCGCCGGGGGATTTCCCTCCTACGAGCAGTACTTC
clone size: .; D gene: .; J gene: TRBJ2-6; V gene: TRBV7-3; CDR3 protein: CARVSSGANVLTF; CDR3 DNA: TGTGCCAGAGTCAGTTCCGGGGCCAACGTCCTGACTTTC
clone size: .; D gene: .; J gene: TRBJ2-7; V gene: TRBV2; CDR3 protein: CASSEGNEQYF; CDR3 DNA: TGTGCCAGCAGTGAAGGAAACGAGCAGTACTTC
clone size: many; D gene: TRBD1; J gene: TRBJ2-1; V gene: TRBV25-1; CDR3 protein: CASSGTRDRAYNEQFF; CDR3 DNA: TGTGCCAGCAGTGGTACCCGGGACAGGGCCTACAATGAGCAGTTCTTC
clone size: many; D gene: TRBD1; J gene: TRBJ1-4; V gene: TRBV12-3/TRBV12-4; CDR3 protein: CASTHRGLNEKLFF; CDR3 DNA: TGTGCCAGCACCCACAGGGGGCTTAATGAAAAACTGTTTTTT
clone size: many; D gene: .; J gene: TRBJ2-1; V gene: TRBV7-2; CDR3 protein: CASSLEMGGNEQFF; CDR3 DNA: TGTGCCAGCAGCTTAGAAATGGGTGGCAATGAGCAGTTCTTC
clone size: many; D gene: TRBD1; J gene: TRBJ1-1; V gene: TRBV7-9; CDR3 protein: CASSSYRGEAAFF; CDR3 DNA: TGTGCCAGCAGCTCGTACAGGGGGGAGGCAGCTTTCTTT
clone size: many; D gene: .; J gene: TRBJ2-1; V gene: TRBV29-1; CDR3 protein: CSVVRGTNNEQFF; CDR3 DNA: TGCAGCGTTGTGCGGGGGACAAACAATGAGCAGTTCTTC
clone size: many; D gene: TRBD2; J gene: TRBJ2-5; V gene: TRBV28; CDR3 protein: CASSFPGLAGGRQTQYF; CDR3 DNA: TGTGCCAGCAGTTTTCCGGGACTAGCGGGAGGTCGACAGACCCAGTACTTC
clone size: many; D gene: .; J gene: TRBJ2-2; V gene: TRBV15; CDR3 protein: CATSRGFRLGGELFF; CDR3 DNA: TGTGCCACCAGCAGAGGGTTTCGCCTAGGCGGGGAGCTGTTTTTT
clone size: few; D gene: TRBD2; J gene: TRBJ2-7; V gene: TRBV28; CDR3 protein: CASTNGLAGAKEQYF; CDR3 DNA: TGTGCCAGCACTAATGGGCTAGCGGGAGCGAAGGAGCAGTACTTC
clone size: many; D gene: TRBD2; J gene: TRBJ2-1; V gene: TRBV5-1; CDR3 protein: CASSLDGGADEQFF; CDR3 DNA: TGCGCCAGCAGCTTGGACGGGGGGGCGGATGAGCAGTTCTTC
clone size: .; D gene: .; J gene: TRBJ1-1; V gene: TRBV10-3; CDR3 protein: CAIRGRGTEAFF; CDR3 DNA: TGTGCCATCAGGGGGCGTGGGACTGAAGCTTTCTTT
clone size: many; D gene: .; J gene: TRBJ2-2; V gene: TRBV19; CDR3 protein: CASSIQRNTGELFF; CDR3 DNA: TGTGCCAGTAGTATCCAGCGGAACACCGGGGAGCTGTTTTTT